The 30 T cell receptor beta chains below come from one sample, sequenced in a study of kidney transplant recipient with SARS-CoV-2 infection. TCRdb reprocessed the reads via MiXCR and lists one record per CDR3 protein. The profile shows about 250,000 distinct CDR3 sequences, around 30% of them singletons. Sequencing used a blood sample, obtained at baseline and between days 110 and 120 from a kidney transplant recipient. These receptors all come from a male patient aged 25-45 years who had COVID-19 and was a kidney transplant recipient. Some T cells may be provided by the graft donor.

This clonotype was detected many times. This rearrangement joins TRBV11-2 to TRBJ2-1; D is possibly TRBD2 (6 bases). CDR3 length: 15 amino acids. Germline assignment: CDR1 SGHAT and CDR2 FQNNGV. V dropped 1 base and J dropped 9 bases, with 16 bases sitting between them. CDR3 sequence: CASSLVSGSYGEQFF. CDR3 nucleotide sequence: TGTGCCAGCAGCTTAGTCAGCGGGTCCTATGGTGAGCAGTTCTTC.

This clonotype was seen many times. CDR3 sequence (DNA): TGTGCCAGCACAAAACTTGGCTCCTACGAGCAGTACTTC. Translated, it gives CASTKLGSYEQYF. The chain links TRBV27 to TRBJ2-7; D gene unclear. The CDR3 covers 13 residues. V shed 7 bases and J shed 0 bases, with 10 bases lying between them. Per germline, CDR1 MNHEY and CDR2 SMNVEV (reference sequence).

This clonotype was seen at least ten times. The CDR3 bases are TGTGCCAGCAGTACAGTGAACACTGAAGCTTTCTTT. Protein product: CASSTVNTEAFF. The chain recombines TRBV12-3 or TRBV12-4 with TRBJ1-1; no firm D call. Deletions cut 5 bases from V and 0 bases from J, with 4 bases between. The CDR3 is 12 amino acids.

This clonotype was seen just once. This may arise from a read error, as a much more abundant clone is one base away. This chain links TRBV5-6 with TRBJ1-1; possible D gene TRBD1, 5 bases. This CDR3 comprises 15 residues. Per germline, CDR1 SGHDT and CDR2 YYEEEE. The CDR3 protein is CVSSSDGDEWPEAFF. The CDR3 DNA reads as TGTGTCAGCAGCTCCGACGGGGACGAATGGCCTGAAGCTTTCTTT.

The table lists this clonotype with many counts. The V gene is TRBV15, the J gene TRBJ1-2; unclear D gene. Germline CDR1 reads LNHNV; CDR2 reads YYDKDF (reference sequence). CDR3 length: 17 amino acids. The germline V and J ends were trimmed by 5 bases and 4 bases, with 23 bases remaining between them. Written as DNA, the CDR3 is TGTGCCACCAGCTACGTGGGAAGGTGTGGAAAGACCTATGGCTACACCTTC. Amino acids: CATSYVGRCGKTYGYTF. Full variable domain (rest looked up from reference TRBV15 and TRBJ1-2): DAMVIQNPRYQVTQFGKPVTLSCSQTLNHNVMYWYQQKSSQAPKLLFHYYDKDFNNEADTPDNFQSRRPNTSFCFLDIRSPGLGDTAMYLCATSYVGRCGKTYGYTFGSGTRLTVV.

There are many counts of this clonotype. This chain links TRBV20-1 with TRBJ2-5; 8 positions match TRBD2. Losses at the gene ends were 5 bases for V and 14 bases for J; bases not matched to a gene: 10. The CDR3 length is 11 residues. Germline V gene sequence: CDR1 DFQATT, CDR2 SNEGSKA (reference sequence). The CDR3 here is CSAGLASRGYF. The CDR3 DNA sequence: TGCAGTGCTGGACTAGCCTCTCGAGGCTACTTC.

This clonotype was observed many times. V gene TRBV3-1 combines with J gene TRBJ1-5; D is ambiguous. V was shortened by 1 base and J by 0 bases, with 10 bases between the two germline ends. Germline loops: CDR1 LGHDT, CDR2 YNNKEL (reference sequence). CDR3 length equals 16 residues. In DNA form, the CDR3 reads TGTGCCAGCAGCCAAGTGAAATGGCTTAGCAATCAGCCCCAGCATTTT. Its translation is CASSQVKWLSNQPQHF.

Regarding this clonotype: This sequence may be a read error, since a much larger clone differs from it by one base. The chain has TRBV7-9 and TRBJ2-7; TRBD1 is a possible D gene (6 bases). Germline V gene lookup returns CDR1 SEHNR and CDR2 FQNEAQ (reference sequence). This CDR3 has 14 amino acids. CDR3 bases: TGTGCCCGCAGCTTAGGACAGAGTACCTACGAGCAGTACTTC. Translating it yields CARSLGQSTYEQYF.

This clonotype was detected only a few times. DNA of the CDR3: TGTGCCAGCAGCTTGTTGACTAGCGGGAGTACCCACGAGCAGTACTTC. Amino acids: CASSLLTSGSTHEQYF. The chain couples TRBV7-8 to TRBJ2-7, with 12 nucleotides matching TRBD2. The trim removed 3 bases at V and 5 bases at J, leaving 8 bases unmatched. The length of the CDR3 is 16 residues. The germline V gene has CDR1 SGHVS and CDR2 FQNEAQ.

This clonotype was seen ten or more times. The gene calls are TRBV5-4 and TRBJ1-2, with 9 bases identical to TRBD1. CDR1 and CDR2 from the germline V gene are SGHNT and YYREEE (reference sequence). The CDR3 contains 15 residues. The ends lost 4 bases at V and 3 bases at J; junction bases unmatched: 7. CDR3 nucleotides: TGTGCCAGCAGCGCGACAGGGGGGTTCGACTATGGCTACACCTTC. This sequence encodes CASSATGGFDYGYTF.

This chain uses TRBV6-5 with TRBJ2-3; 10 nucleotides line up with TRBD2. Trimming took 5 bases from V and 2 from J; bases not matched to a gene: 13. The V gene's germline CDR1 is MNHEY and CDR2 SVGAGI. There are 18 residues in the CDR3. The CDR3 loop reads CASSANSASGGYTDTQYF. DNA for the CDR3: TGTGCCAGCAGTGCTAACTCCGCTAGCGGGGGTTACACAGATACGCAGTATTTT.

This clonotype has at least ten counts. The chain is built from TRBV5-4 and TRBJ1-1, with a possible D match to TRBD1 (5 bases). The CDR3 has 12 residues. Germline CDR1 reads SGHNT; CDR2 reads YYREEE (reference sequence). V was pared by 4 bases and J by 5 bases, with 9 bases between. The CDR3 is CASSPPGTEAFF. In DNA, the CDR3 is TGTGCCAGCAGCCCACCAGGGACTGAAGCTTTCTTT.

The CDR3 DNA is TGCGCCAGCAGCCTGGCAAAAAGCACAGATACGCAGTATTTT. Protein: CASSLAKSTDTQYF. The chain has TRBV5-1 and TRBJ2-3; D uncertain. The CDR3 length is 14 residues. Trimming cost V 4 bases and J 0 bases, with 9 bases left between them. Germline CDR1 is SGHRS and CDR2 is YFSETQ.

This clonotype was counted a few times. Its ends do not fully match the called genes, so a read error is possible. The J gene is TRBJ2-6, the V gene TRBV9; D ambiguous. Germline-derived CDR1 and CDR2 are SGDLS and YYNGEE. The CDR3 has 16 residues. CDR3 loop: CTSSTPVLSGANVLTF. CDR3 in DNA: TGTACCAGCAGCACACCGGTCCTCTCTGGGGCCAACGTCCTGACTTTC.

This clonotype was observed a single time. Given a much more abundant clone one base away, this may be a read error. This chain connects TRBV7-2 to TRBJ1-3; D ambiguous. This CDR3 contains 19 residues. Trimming pared 4 bases from V and 7 bases from J, leaving 29 bases between. Germline CDR1 is SGHTA and CDR2 is FQGNSA. The CDR3 loop is CASSSGGGQATPTGNTIYF. The CDR3 coding sequence is TGTGCCAGCAGCTCCGGCGGAGGGCAGGCAACCCCCACCGGGAACACCATATATTTT.

Ten or more counts support this clonotype. The rearrangement joins TRBV12-3 or TRBV12-4 to TRBJ2-2, with 9 bases aligning to TRBD2. V lost 9 bases and J lost 3; bases outside the gene matches: 5. The CDR3 sequence is 14 residues long. The CDR3 protein is CASRLAEDTGELFF. The CDR3 DNA sequence: TGTGCCAGTAGACTAGCGGAAGACACCGGGGAGCTGTTTTTT.

The chain recombines TRBV6-5 with TRBJ2-5; D is perhaps TRBD2 (6 bases). Per the germline V gene, CDR1 is MNHEY and CDR2 is SVGAGI. This CDR3 contains 18 residues. Trimming shortened V by 8 bases and J by 1 base, and 26 bases separated the two germline ends. The CDR3 region is CASPLADSWRGFQETQYF. The CDR3 coding sequence is TGTGCCAGCCCCTTAGCCGACTCATGGCGGGGATTCCAAGAGACCCAGTACTTC.

With respect to this clonotype: This may stem from a read error, because a much larger clone lies one nucleotide away. The chain recombines TRBV2 with TRBJ2-1; 8 bases agree with TRBD1. The CDR3 is 15 residues long. The ends lost 1 base at V and 1 base at J; junction bases unmatched: 0. Germline V gives CDR1 SNHLY, CDR2 FYNNEI. DNA of the CDR3: TGTGCCAGCAGTGAAGGACAGGGGTCCTACAATGAGCAGTTCTTC. Protein: CASSEGQGSYNEQFF.

A word on this clonotype: A much larger clone lies a single base off, so this may be a read error. CDR3 bases: TGCAGTGCTAAGACCTCTGGGGTAGACACTGAAGCTTTCTTT. Translating it yields CSAKTSGVDTEAFF. This sequence joins TRBV20-1 and TRBJ1-1, with D hard to call. Germline CDR1 and CDR2: DFQATT and SNEGSKA (reference sequence). The CDR3 is 14 amino acids. The V end lost 4 bases, the J end lost 3 bases, and 15 bases lay between the germline ends.

This clonotype came up a few times. The genes are TRBV7-2 and TRBJ2-6; D is unclear. The germline V and J ends were trimmed by 0 bases and 0 bases, with 15 bases remaining between them. The CDR3 is made up of 19 amino acids. Germline values: CDR1 SGHTA, CDR2 FQGNSA. The CDR3 coding sequence is TGTGCCAGCAGCTTAGCTTTATTTAGTACAGTCTCTGGGGCCAACGTCCTGACTTTC. Protein product: CASSLALFSTVSGANVLTF.

This clonotype was seen many times. This chain links TRBV11-2 with TRBJ2-5; TRBD2 matches at 7 bases. The V gene end was trimmed by 1 base and the J gene end by 5 bases; junction bases not matched to a gene: 7. The germline V gene has CDR1 SGHAT and CDR2 FQNNGV. This CDR3 comprises 15 residues. As DNA, the CDR3 is TGTGCCAGCAGCTTAGTCATGGGGGGGTCGGAGACCCAGTACTTC. Amino acids: CASSLVMGGSETQYF.

This clonotype was picked up many times. The genes are TRBV28 and TRBJ2-5; 10 positions match TRBD2. The J call may be wrong; the DNA end is better matched by TRBJ2-7. Germline CDR1 MDHEN, CDR2 SYDVKM. CDR3 length: 13 residues. CDR3 DNA: TGTGCCAGCAGACCTCCTAGCGGGAGCGAGCAGTACTTC. Protein sequence: CASRPPSGSEQYF.

This clonotype occurred many times. V is TRBV6-1 and J is TRBJ1-2; D gene unclear. The CDR3 runs to 17 residues. Germline lookup yields CDR1 MNHNS and CDR2 SASEGT. V was trimmed by 5 bases and J by 4 bases, leaving 23 bases between them. CDR3 amino acids: CASSTNYSMRKTYGYTF. The CDR3 nucleotides read TGTGCCAGCAGTACAAACTACTCTATGCGAAAGACCTATGGCTACACCTTC.

This clonotype was recorded many times. V usage is TRBV7-4 and J usage is TRBJ1-5; tentatively, D is TRBD1 (5 bases). The CDR3 is made up of 17 amino acids. The V and J ends lost 3 bases and 2 bases respectively, with 17 bases between them. The germline CDR1 and CDR2 sequences are SGHVT and SQSDAQ. The CDR3 protein is CASSFPLRGVGNQPQHF. The CDR3 DNA reads TGTGCCAGCAGCTTTCCCTTACGGGGGGTCGGCAATCAGCCCCAGCATTTT.

Points on this clonotype: This may be a read error, as it is one base from a much larger clone. DNA of the CDR3: TGTGCCAGCAGCATATTCGGCAGAGACGGAAAGACCTATGGCTACACCTTC. This sequence encodes CASSIFGRDGKTYGYTF. This chain uses TRBV7-2 with TRBJ1-2; no clear D gene. In germline, CDR1 is SGHTA, CDR2 FQGNSA. The ends were cut back, 5 bases at V and 4 bases at J, with 23 bases in the middle. The CDR3 is 17 residues long. The complete variable domain, with remaining parts taken from reference TRBV7-2 and TRBJ1-2, reads GAGVSQSPSNKVTEKGKDVELRCDPISGHTALYWYRQSLGQGLEFLIYFQGNSAPDKSGLPSDRFSAERTGGSVSTLTIQRTQQEDSAVYLCASSIFGRDGKTYGYTFGSGTRLTVV.

Many counts were recorded for this clonotype. This sequence joins TRBV8-2 and TRBJ1-2. TRBV8-2 is shown as a pseudogene. The CDR3 has 16 amino acids. The CDR3 nucleotides are TGTGGCAGTAGTTCCAGTGATAGCCGAAAGACCTATGGCTACACCTTC. This codes for CGSSSSDSRKTYGYTF.

In its sample, this clonotype was seen many times. The chain employs TRBV25-1 and TRBJ1-2, with D unclear. V lost 5 bases and J lost 4, with 23 bases in between. Germline lookup yields CDR1 MGHDK and CDR2 SYGVNS. The CDR3 contains 17 residues. Here the CDR3 DNA reads TGTGCCAGCAGTTTGGTTAGAGAACTGGGAAAGACCTATGGCTACACCTTC. Translation: CASSLVRELGKTYGYTF.

This clonotype showed up many times. The rearrangement uses TRBV20-1 and TRBJ2-5; 14 bases align to TRBD2. The CDR3 has 14 amino acids. The V and J ends lost 5 bases and 3 bases, in that order; junction bases with no gene match: 2. Germline V gives CDR1 DFQATT, CDR2 SNEGSKA (reference sequence). The CDR3 nucleotides are TGCAGTGCTCCGGGACTAGCGGGAGAAGAGACCCAGTACTTC. Translating gives CSAPGLAGEETQYF.

As concerns this clonotype: One base away lies a much larger clone, so this may be a sequencing read error. The chain joins TRBV28 to TRBJ2-1; perhaps TRBD1 as D (5 bases). The germline V gene encodes CDR1 MDHEN and CDR2 SYDVKM. This CDR3 spans 17 amino acids. The V and J ends lost 11 bases and 8 bases respectively, with 31 bases between them. CDR3 DNA: TGTGCCGGCAAACAAGGGGCCCCCCAGGGCTATCCACATGAGCAGTTCTTC. Its protein product is CAGKQGAPQGYPHEQFF.

Note on this clonotype: One junction end disagrees with the germline gene, perhaps due to a read error. This rearrangement joins TRBV7-8 to TRBJ1-4; D gene ambiguous. Germline lookup yields CDR1 SGHVS and CDR2 FQNEAQ. This CDR3 comprises 17 residues. Here the CDR3 reads CASSYIGAGLNNEELFF. CDR3 nucleotide sequence: TGTGCCAGCAGTTACATCGGTGCGGGCCTGAATAATGAAGAACTGTTTTTT.